A single sample is the source of the 7 T cell receptor beta chains below, sequenced in a study of T cell repertoires in cytomegalovirus infection. TCRdb reanalysed the reads using MiXCR and keeps one entry per CDR3 protein. The table records a few hundred thousand distinct CDR3 sequences, 12% to 15% of them present only once. Sequenced: PBMCs. Receptor source: a human donor in good health (CMV status not recorded). Some clones in this sample may be carry-over from other donors' samples.

In its sample, this clonotype was seen many times. The chain links TRBV6-6 to TRBJ2-3; 7 bases match TRBD2. The germline gives CDR1 MNHNY, CDR2 SVGAGI (reference sequence). The CDR3 has 17 residues. V shed 0 bases, J shed 0 bases, and the junction held 6 bases outside the gene matches. The CDR3 sequence: CASSYSIGGRSTDTQYF. The CDR3 DNA is TGTGCCAGCAGTTACTCGATAGGCGGGAGAAGCACAGATACGCAGTATTTT.

The J gene is TRBJ2-1, the V gene TRBV20-1; 9 bases fit TRBD2. The J segment lost 8 bases and the V segment lost 6 bases, leaving 11 bases of the junction unmatched. This CDR3 is built from 14 residues. CDR1 DFQATT and CDR2 SNEGSKA come from the germline V gene (reference sequence). The CDR3 bases are TGCAGTGCCTCCCGTATTAGCGGGAGAGATGAGCAGTTCTTC. Residues: CSASRISGRDEQFF.

The chain combines TRBV29-1 with TRBJ1-1; the D is unclear. In germline, CDR1 is SQVTM, CDR2 ANQGSEA. Trimming pared 5 bases from V and 1 base from J, leaving 14 bases between. CDR3 length: 14 residues. CDR3 nucleotides: TGCAGCGTTCTTTTGGACCCACCGAACACTGAAGCTTTCTTT. It encodes CSVLLDPPNTEAFF.

This clonotype came up a few times. The chain couples TRBV6-2 or TRBV6-3 to TRBJ2-7; 8 nucleotides align to TRBD2. Germline CDR1 reads MNHEY; CDR2 reads SVGEGT. Trimming took 6 bases from V and 0 from J; bases not matched to a gene: 4. The CDR3 is 14 residues long. The DNA of the CDR3 is TGTGCCAGCAGGCGGACTAGCTCCTCCTACGAGCAGTACTTC. Its protein product is CASRRTSSSYEQYF.

The genes are TRBV19 and TRBJ2-7; maybe TRBD2 (6 bases). The CDR3 totals 16 residues. V was cut by 4 bases and J by 0 bases, with 16 bases left in between. The V gene's germline CDR1 is LNHDA and CDR2 SQIVND (reference sequence). The CDR3 here is CASSKAEGTNSYEQYF. The CDR3 region has the DNA TGTGCCAGTAGTAAGGCGGAGGGAACGAACTCCTACGAGCAGTACTTC.

The chain combines TRBV4-1 with TRBJ1-6; weak D call: TRBD1 (5 bases). With 4 bases removed from V and 9 bases from J, the gap between germline ends came to 13 bases. Germline values: CDR1 MGHRA, CDR2 YSYEKL. This CDR3 comprises 14 residues. The CDR3: CASSPLGGTSPLHF. The CDR3 DNA is TGCGCCAGCAGCCCACTGGGCGGGACTTCACCCCTCCACTTT.

This clonotype was observed at least ten times. This chain uses TRBV7-8 with TRBJ1-1, with D possibly being TRBD1 (6 bases). The CDR3 covers 17 residues. CDR1 SGHVS and CDR2 FQNEAQ come from the germline V gene. Trimming pared 4 bases from V and 2 bases from J, leaving 20 bases between. This CDR3 is CASSSWDIQGINTEAFF. As DNA, the CDR3 is TGTGCCAGCAGCTCCTGGGACATACAGGGAATCAACACTGAAGCTTTCTTT. The full variable domain, completed using reference TRBV7-8 and TRBJ1-1, is GAGVSQSPRYKVAKRGQDVALRCDPISGHVSLFWYQQALGQGPEFLTYFQNEAQLDKSGLPSDRFFAERPEGSVSTLKIQRTQQEDSAVYLCASSSWDIQGINTEAFFGQGTRLTVV.